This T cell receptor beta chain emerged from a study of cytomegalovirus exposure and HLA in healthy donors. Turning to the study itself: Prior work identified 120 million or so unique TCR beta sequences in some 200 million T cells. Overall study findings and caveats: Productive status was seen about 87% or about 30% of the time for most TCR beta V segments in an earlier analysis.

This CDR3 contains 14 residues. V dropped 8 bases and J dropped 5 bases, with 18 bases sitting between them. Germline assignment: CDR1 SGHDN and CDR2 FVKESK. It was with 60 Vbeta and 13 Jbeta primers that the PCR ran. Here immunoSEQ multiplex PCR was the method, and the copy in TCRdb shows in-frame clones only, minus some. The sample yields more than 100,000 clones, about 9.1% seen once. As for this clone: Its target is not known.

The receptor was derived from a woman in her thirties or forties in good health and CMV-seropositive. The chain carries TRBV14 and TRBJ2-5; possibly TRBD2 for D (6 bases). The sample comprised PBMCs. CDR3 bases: TGTGCCAGCGGACCGCCCGGGCGGGGTGAGACCCAGTACTTC. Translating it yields CASGPPGRGETQYF.